This entry lists 22 T cell receptor beta chains sequenced from one sample in a study of siplizumab effects on memory and regulatory T cells. Here immunoSEQ multiplex PCR was the method, and the copy in TCRdb shows in-frame clones only, minus some. The repertoire holds about 80,000 clones, 85% to 95% seen once, with about 18% in the top ten. The sequenced material came from CD8+ T cells sorted from blood. The receptors shown here come from a human donor in good health.

The V call is TRBV10-3, the J call TRBJ2-5; 9 bases align to TRBD2. Germline CDR1 and CDR2: ENHRY and SYGVKD. The CDR3 is 18 residues long. V trimming: 6 bases; J trimming: 1 base; junction bases outside the gene matches: 15. CDR3 residues: CAISDSAFGREGQETQYF. Here the CDR3 DNA reads TGTGCCATCAGCGACTCCGCCTTCGGGCGGGAGGGCCAAGAGACCCAGTACTTC.

This rearrangement joins TRBV2 to TRBJ1-5, with a weak D call TRBD1 (5 bases). V was cut by 3 bases and J by 1 base, with 13 bases left in between. The germline CDR1 and CDR2 sequences are SNHLY and FYNNEI. The CDR3 totals 16 residues. In DNA, the CDR3 is TGTGCCAGCAGTGACAGCAGGGCCCACAGCAATCAGCCCCAGCATTTT. It is translated as CASSDSRAHSNQPQHF.

The rearrangement links TRBV28 to TRBJ1-5; D may be TRBD1 (6 bases). CDR3 size: 15 residues. Germline V gene sequence: CDR1 MDHEN, CDR2 SYDVKM. The V and J ends lost 6 bases and 4 bases respectively, with 16 bases between them. Here the CDR3 reads CASSLYEGGNQPQHF. The CDR3 DNA follows: TGTGCCAGCAGCCTCTATGAGGGGGGAAATCAGCCCCAGCATTTT.

V usage is TRBV6-5 and J usage is TRBJ1-2; 7 bases map to TRBD1. The CDR3 is 15 amino acids. In germline, CDR1 is MNHEY, CDR2 SVGAGI. After removal of 0 bases from V and 8 bases from J, the junction contained 9 bases not matched to a gene. CDR3 amino acids: CASSYSPGGGGGYTF. CDR3 DNA sequence: TGTGCCAGCAGTTACTCCCCCGGAGGGGGCGGGGGCTACACCTTC.

V is TRBV18 and J is TRBJ2-1, with 10 bases aligning to TRBD2. CDR1 and CDR2 (germline): KGHSH, LQKENI. There are 17 residues in the CDR3. Trimming at V came to 2 bases and at J to 1 base, leaving 5 bases not matched to a gene. CDR3 sequence (DNA): TGTGCCAGCTCACCATTTACTAGCGGGGAATCCTACAATGAGCAGTTCTTC. As protein: CASSPFTSGESYNEQFF.

This sequence joins TRBV15 and TRBJ1-1, with 8 bases lining up with TRBD1. Losses at the gene ends were 3 bases for V and 4 bases for J; bases not matched to a gene: 4. The CDR3 sequence is 14 residues long. In germline, CDR1 is LNHNV, CDR2 YYDKDF (reference sequence). DNA of the CDR3: TGTGCCACCAGCAGGGACAGGGTTGGCACTGAAGCTTTCTTT. It codes for CATSRDRVGTEAFF. Together with reference TRBV15 and TRBJ1-1, the CDR3 gives the full variable domain: DAMVIQNPRYQVTQFGKPVTLSCSQTLNHNVMYWYQQKSSQAPKLLFHYYDKDFNNEADTPDNFQSRRPNTSFCFLDIRSPGLGDTAMYLCATSRDRVGTEAFFGQGTRLTVV.

The genes are TRBV7-9 and TRBJ2-1; 9 bases align to TRBD2. With V trimmed by 5 bases and J by 4 bases, 6 bases remained unmatched. Germline-derived CDR1 and CDR2 are SEHNR and FQNEAQ (reference sequence). The CDR3 extends over 15 amino acids. The CDR3 loop reads CASSRTSVKYNEQFF. CDR3 nucleotides: TGTGCCAGCAGCCGGACTAGCGTCAAATACAATGAGCAGTTCTTC.

The chain couples TRBV5-1 to TRBJ2-7, with 10 bases that match TRBD1. The CDR3 sequence is 16 residues long. Looked up from germline, CDR1 is SGHRS and CDR2 is YFSETQ. Unmatched junction bases numbered 6, after V lost 3 bases and J lost 0 bases. The CDR3 loop is CASSSGTGAFSYEQYF. Written as DNA, the CDR3 is TGCGCCAGCAGCTCCGGGACAGGGGCATTCTCCTACGAGCAGTACTTC.

Points on this clone: A junction boundary mismatches the germline segment, possibly from a read error. The chain combines TRBV6-6 with TRBJ2-7, with 8 bases that match TRBD2. This CDR3 is 14 amino acids long. Germline V gene sequence: CDR1 MNHNY, CDR2 SVGAGI (reference sequence). The CDR3 loop is CASSRSGESYEQHF. The DNA of the CDR3 is TGTGCCAGCAGTCGTAGCGGGGAGTCCTACGAGCAGCACTTC.

This rearrangement joins TRBV18 to TRBJ2-1, with 10 bases matching TRBD1. Trimming removed 6 bases from V and 9 bases from J; junction bases left unmatched: 11. The CDR3 is made up of 15 amino acids. Germline V gene lookup returns CDR1 KGHSH and CDR2 LQKENI. The CDR3 protein is CASSSPGTGAGEQFF. Here the CDR3 DNA reads TGTGCCAGCTCGTCCCCCGGGACAGGGGCGGGTGAGCAGTTCTTC.

The genes are TRBV7-6 and TRBJ2-5; D perhaps matches TRBD1 (6 bases). The CDR3 has 14 residues. V lost 5 bases and J 7 bases, leaving 17 bases between the germline ends. CDR1 and CDR2 from the germline V gene are SGHVS and FNYEAQ. The CDR3 bases are TGTGCCAGCAGCAAACGACAGGCGTCCGCGACCCAGTACTTC. It codes for CASSKRQASATQYF.

V and J are TRBV7-3 and TRBJ2-1, with TRBD2 matching over 13 bases. This CDR3 region has 16 residues. Trimming removed 1 base from V and 8 bases from J; junction bases left unmatched: 5. Germline values: CDR1 SGHTA, CDR2 FQGTGA. This CDR3 reads CASSLRTSGRLDEQFF. The CDR3 nucleotides are TGTGCCAGCAGCTTAAGGACTAGCGGGAGACTGGATGAGCAGTTCTTC.

The chain uses TRBV15 and TRBJ2-2; D unresolved. The CDR3 has 20 residues. V was cut by 0 bases and J by 5 bases, with 25 bases left in between. Looked up from germline, CDR1 is LNHNV and CDR2 is YYDKDF (reference sequence). The CDR3 spells CATSRDSGWSEAGWTGELFF. The CDR3 coding sequence is TGTGCCACCAGCAGAGATTCCGGCTGGTCAGAGGCCGGGTGGACCGGGGAGCTGTTTTTT.

Worth noting for this clone: One end of the junction does not line up with germline, which may come from a read error. The rearrangement joins TRBV2 to TRBJ2-3, with a possible D match to TRBD2 (5 bases). Per the germline V gene, CDR1 is SNHLY and CDR2 is FYNNEI. The CDR3 totals 16 residues. The CDR3 DNA is TGTGCCAGCAAGTTTCTCGTAGAAACAGCGGACCCCGGTTTGGGTTTT. Residues: CASKFLVETADPGLGF.

The V gene is TRBV6-4, the J gene TRBJ2-1; weak D call: TRBD2 (6 bases). With 4 bases removed from V and 3 bases from J, the gap between germline ends came to 13 bases. The CDR3 consists of 15 residues. The V gene's germline CDR1 is MRHNA and CDR2 SNTAGT. This CDR3 reads CASSAGTSDYNEQFF. CDR3 bases: TGTGCCAGCAGTGCCGGGACTTCGGACTACAATGAGCAGTTCTTC.

This chain links TRBV5-6 with TRBJ2-1, with 7 bases aligning to TRBD2. V trimming: 0 bases; J trimming: 0 bases; junction bases outside the gene matches: 6. CDR1 is SGHDT, CDR2 YYEEEE, per germline. The CDR3 extends over 17 amino acids. CDR3 residues: CASSLELAPSSYNEQFF. In nucleotides, the CDR3 is TGTGCCAGCAGCTTGGAACTAGCGCCAAGCTCCTACAATGAGCAGTTCTTC. Complete variable domain (other parts from reference TRBV5-6 and TRBJ2-1): DAGVTQSPTHLIKTRGQQVTLRCSPKSGHDTVSWYQQALGQGPQFIFQYYEEEERQRGNFPDRFSGHQFPNYSSELNVNALLLGDSALYLCASSLELAPSSYNEQFFGPGTRLTVL.

A word on this clone: This same CDR3 is encoded by further DNA sequences in the sample. CDR3 nucleotides: TGTGCCAGTAGTATTTCCTACAATGAGCAGTTCTTC. This gives the protein CASSISYNEQFF. V usage is TRBV19 and J usage is TRBJ2-1; unclear D gene. Germline loops: CDR1 LNHDA, CDR2 SQIVND (reference sequence). V was trimmed by 3 bases and J by 1 base, leaving 1 base between them. The CDR3 contains 12 residues.

This clone was observed a single time. This chain connects TRBV19 to TRBJ2-7; D not resolved. The CDR3 is 14 amino acids. Trimming removed 9 bases from V and 0 bases from J, with 15 bases in between. Germline assignment: CDR1 LNHDA and CDR2 SQIVND (reference sequence). CDR3 protein: CASAWGGVSYEQYF. CDR3 nucleotides: TGTGCCAGCGCGTGGGGTGGCGTCTCCTACGAGCAGTACTTC.

A word on this clone: Other DNA sequences of this sample code for an identical CDR3. The chain combines TRBV9 with TRBJ2-1; the match to TRBD1 covers 11 bases. With 3 bases clipped from V and 6 bases from J, the junction kept 5 bases outside the gene matches. This CDR3 has 15 amino acids. The germline CDR1 and CDR2 sequences are SGDLS and YYNGEE. CDR3 in DNA: TGTGCCAGCAGCGCTGGGACAGGGGGGGGCAATGAGCAGTTCTTC. It is translated as CASSAGTGGGNEQFF.

V gene TRBV28 combines with J gene TRBJ2-3; TRBD2 agrees at 13 bases. Germline V gene data show CDR1 as MDHEN and CDR2 as SYDVKM. There are 16 residues in the CDR3. The V segment lost 5 bases and the J segment 1 base; nucleotides outside the gene matches: 3. The CDR3 DNA sequence: TGTGCCAGCAGTCCGGGACTAGCGGGACGCACAGATACGCAGTATTTT. Translated, it gives CASSPGLAGRTDTQYF.

The V and J genes are TRBV19 and TRBJ2-1; TRBD2 agrees at 9 bases. The CDR3 runs to 15 residues. The germline gives CDR1 LNHDA, CDR2 SQIVND (reference sequence). Unmatched junction bases numbered 5, after V lost 3 bases and J lost 5 bases. The CDR3: CASSISPSGNNEQFF. DNA of the CDR3: TGTGCCAGTAGTATCTCGCCTAGCGGGAACAATGAGCAGTTCTTC.

The V and J genes are TRBV4-2 and TRBJ2-3; D is perhaps TRBD2 (5 bases). The CDR3 sequence is 16 residues long. Germline V gene data show CDR1 as LGHNA and CDR2 as YNFKEQ. Trimming cost V 1 base and J 0 bases, with 11 bases left between them. CDR3 DNA sequence: TGTGCCAGCAGCCAAGGATGGGAGTTTAGCACAGATACGCAGTATTTT. This gives the protein CASSQGWEFSTDTQYF.